These T cell receptor beta chains were read from a single sample in a study of T cell changes during pregnancy in multiple sclerosis. Only in-frame clones appear in the TCRdb table, and some are missing; sequencing was by immunoSEQ multiplex PCR. Among over 45,000 clones listed, about 92% were seen once. The specimen was CD4+ T cells from peripheral blood mononuclear cells, collected in the second trimester of pregnancy. These receptors originate from a female donor in good health, enrolled as a control in a pregnancy study. Each CDR3 is given with its conserved first and last residue. The D gene is left open where the match is weak. Size values are once, few and many counts, or a class for expanded clones, and some rows have none.

cdr3_aa: CASSPITSGPYNEQFF; cdr3_nt: TGTGCCAGCAGCCCTATTACTAGCGGCCCCTACAATGAGCAGTTCTTC; j_call: TRBJ2-1; cdr3_length: 16; clone_size: .; d_call: TRBD2; v_call: TRBV7-2
cdr3_aa: CASSLSDLRATEQFF; cdr3_nt: TGTGCCAGCAGCTTATCTGATTTGCGGGCTACTGAGCAGTTCTTC; j_call: TRBJ2-1; cdr3_length: 15; clone_size: .; d_call: .; v_call: TRBV11-1
cdr3_aa: CASSFRARTQPQHF; cdr3_nt: TGTGCCAGCAGTTTTAGAGCCCGTACTCAGCCCCAGCATTTT; j_call: TRBJ1-5; cdr3_length: 14; clone_size: .; d_call: .; v_call: TRBV28
cdr3_aa: CASSNLAGGGETQYF; cdr3_nt: TGTGCCAGCAGCAATCTAGCGGGGGGGGGTGAGACCCAGTACTTC; j_call: TRBJ2-5; cdr3_length: 15; clone_size: .; d_call: TRBD2; v_call: TRBV6-6
cdr3_aa: CASSKLAGDGTQYF; cdr3_nt: TGTGCCAGCAGCAAACTAGCGGGAGATGGGACCCAGTACTTC; j_call: TRBJ2-5; cdr3_length: 14; clone_size: .; d_call: TRBD2; v_call: TRBV7-2
cdr3_aa: CASSFRDRAIEQYF; cdr3_nt: TGCGCCAGCAGCTTTCGGGACAGGGCCATCGAGCAGTACTTC; j_call: TRBJ2-7; cdr3_length: 14; clone_size: .; d_call: TRBD1; v_call: TRBV5-1
cdr3_aa: CASSQDRTGETQYF; cdr3_nt: TGCGCCAGCAGCCAAGACCGGACTGGAGAGACCCAGTACTTC; j_call: TRBJ2-5; cdr3_length: 14; clone_size: few; d_call: .; v_call: TRBV4-1
cdr3_aa: CAVTPPSYGELFF; cdr3_nt: TGTGCCGTAACCCCCCCTAGCTATGGGGAGCTGTTTTTT; j_call: TRBJ2-2; cdr3_length: 13; clone_size: .; d_call: .; v_call: TRBV28
cdr3_aa: CASSPSGRGYNEQFF; cdr3_nt: TGTGCCAGCTCCCCGTCCGGAAGAGGATACAATGAGCAGTTCTTC; j_call: TRBJ2-1; cdr3_length: 15; clone_size: .; d_call: .; v_call: TRBV18
cdr3_aa: CASSWTTSGGPNEQFF; cdr3_nt: TGCGCCAGCAGCTGGACGACTAGCGGGGGGCCAAATGAGCAGTTCTTC; j_call: TRBJ2-1; cdr3_length: 16; clone_size: .; d_call: TRBD2; v_call: TRBV5-1
cdr3_aa: CASRGLAGIADTQYF; cdr3_nt: TGTGCCAGCAGGGGACTAGCGGGTATCGCAGATACGCAGTATTTT; j_call: TRBJ2-3; cdr3_length: 15; clone_size: .; d_call: TRBD2; v_call: TRBV2
cdr3_aa: CASTPGGSGTYNEQFF; cdr3_nt: TGTGCCAGCACACCAGGGGGGAGCGGAACCTACAATGAGCAGTTCTTC; j_call: TRBJ2-1; cdr3_length: 16; clone_size: .; d_call: .; v_call: TRBV9
cdr3_aa: CASQGGSGNTGELFF; cdr3_nt: TGTGCCAGCCAGGGGGGTAGCGGGAACACCGGGGAGCTGTTTTTT; j_call: TRBJ2-2; cdr3_length: 15; clone_size: .; d_call: .; v_call: TRBV19
cdr3_aa: CASSPGQGNEKLFF; cdr3_nt: TGTGCCAGCTCACCGGGACAGGGGAATGAAAAACTGTTTTTT; j_call: TRBJ1-4; cdr3_length: 14; clone_size: .; d_call: TRBD1; v_call: TRBV18
cdr3_aa: CASSFGSTDTQYF; cdr3_nt: TGCGCCAGCAGCTTCGGGAGCACAGATACGCAGTATTTT; j_call: TRBJ2-3; cdr3_length: 13; clone_size: .; d_call: .; v_call: TRBV5-1
cdr3_aa: CASSRSYLGGQPQHF; cdr3_nt: TGCGCCAGCAGCCGCTCTTACCTAGGGGGTCAGCCCCAGCATTTT; j_call: TRBJ1-5; cdr3_length: 15; clone_size: .; d_call: .; v_call: TRBV4-1
cdr3_aa: CASILNEGTGATPQNF; cdr3_nt: TGTGCCAGCATATTGAACGAAGGCACAGGGGCCACACCCCAGAACTTC; j_call: TRBJ2-7; cdr3_length: 16; clone_size: once; d_call: TRBD1; v_call: TRBV2
cdr3_aa: CAWAGRGVLQETQYF; cdr3_nt: TGTGCCTGGGCGGGGCGGGGGGTCCTACAAGAGACCCAGTACTTC; j_call: TRBJ2-5; cdr3_length: 15; clone_size: .; d_call: TRBD2; v_call: TRBV30
cdr3_aa: CASNLNTGSGNTIYF; cdr3_nt: TGTGCCAGCAACTTAAATACAGGGTCCGGAAACACCATATATTTT; j_call: TRBJ1-3; cdr3_length: 15; clone_size: .; d_call: .; v_call: TRBV7-9
cdr3_aa: CASSYTGGNTEAFF; cdr3_nt: TGTGCCAGCAGCTACACCGGAGGGAACACTGAAGCTTTCTTT; j_call: TRBJ1-1; cdr3_length: 14; clone_size: .; d_call: .; v_call: TRBV7-3
cdr3_aa: CASSPAGGPSTGELFF; cdr3_nt: TGTGCCAGCAGTCCCGCGGGGGGGCCTAGCACCGGGGAGCTGTTTTTT; j_call: TRBJ2-2; cdr3_length: 16; clone_size: .; d_call: TRBD2; v_call: TRBV7-2
cdr3_aa: CASSQTSGRIQYF; cdr3_nt: TGTGCCAGTAGCCAAACTAGCGGGAGGATCCAGTACTTC; j_call: TRBJ2-5; cdr3_length: 13; clone_size: .; d_call: TRBD2; v_call: TRBV19
cdr3_aa: CASSKAGGRDYNEQFF; cdr3_nt: TGTGCCAGCAGCAAAGCGGGAGGCCGAGACTACAATGAGCAGTTCTTC; j_call: TRBJ2-1; cdr3_length: 16; clone_size: .; d_call: TRBD2; v_call: TRBV7-9
cdr3_aa: CASSPRIAGGADTQYF; cdr3_nt: TGTGCCAGCAGCCCGCGAATAGCGGGAGGGGCAGATACGCAGTATTTT; j_call: TRBJ2-3; cdr3_length: 16; clone_size: .; d_call: TRBD2; v_call: TRBV9
cdr3_aa: CASSLASGPEAFF; cdr3_nt: TGCGCCAGCAGCTTGGCAAGCGGGCCTGAAGCTTTCTTT; j_call: TRBJ1-1; cdr3_length: 13; clone_size: .; d_call: .; v_call: TRBV5-1
cdr3_aa: CASSPLGQGGVSGEKLFF; cdr3_nt: TGTGCCAGCTCACCCCTCGGACAGGGGGGCGTCAGTGGTGAAAAACTGTTTTTT; j_call: TRBJ1-4; cdr3_length: 18; clone_size: .; d_call: TRBD1; v_call: TRBV18
cdr3_aa: CASSHGRDTEAFF; cdr3_nt: TGTGCCAGCAGCCATGGCAGGGACACTGAAGCTTTCTTT; j_call: TRBJ1-1; cdr3_length: 13; clone_size: few; d_call: .; v_call: TRBV5-4
cdr3_aa: CATSRDAGGRTGELFF; cdr3_nt: TGTGCCACCAGCAGAGATGCGGGGGGGCGGACCGGGGAGCTGTTTTTT; j_call: TRBJ2-2; cdr3_length: 16; clone_size: .; d_call: TRBD2; v_call: TRBV15
cdr3_aa: CASSQSQSRRRGTEAFF; cdr3_nt: TGCGCCAGCAGTCAATCGCAGTCTAGGCGAAGAGGGACTGAAGCTTTCTTT; j_call: TRBJ1-1; cdr3_length: 17; clone_size: .; d_call: .; v_call: TRBV23-1
cdr3_aa: CASFPGENQPQHF; cdr3_nt: TGCGCCAGCTTCCCGGGAGAGAATCAGCCCCAGCATTTT; j_call: TRBJ1-5; cdr3_length: 13; clone_size: .; d_call: .; v_call: TRBV4-3
cdr3_aa: CASSRSGGVAVYGYTF; cdr3_nt: TGTGCCAGCAGCCGTTCCGGTGGGGTAGCGGTTTATGGCTACACCTTC; j_call: TRBJ1-2; cdr3_length: 16; clone_size: .; d_call: .; v_call: TRBV7-2
cdr3_aa: CASSFLGLAGSNEQFF; cdr3_nt: TGTGCCAGCAGCTTCCTCGGACTAGCGGGAAGCAATGAGCAGTTCTTC; j_call: TRBJ2-1; cdr3_length: 16; clone_size: .; d_call: TRBD2; v_call: TRBV7-2
cdr3_aa: CASSPPGTGGISNQPQHF; cdr3_nt: TGTGCCAGCTCACCGCCCGGGACAGGGGGTATTAGCAATCAGCCCCAGCATTTT; j_call: TRBJ1-5; cdr3_length: 18; clone_size: .; d_call: TRBD1; v_call: TRBV18
cdr3_aa: CASSPAGRTDTQYF; cdr3_nt: TGCGCCAGCAGCCCTGCGGGGCGCACCGATACGCAGTATTTT; j_call: TRBJ2-3; cdr3_length: 14; clone_size: .; d_call: .; v_call: TRBV4-1